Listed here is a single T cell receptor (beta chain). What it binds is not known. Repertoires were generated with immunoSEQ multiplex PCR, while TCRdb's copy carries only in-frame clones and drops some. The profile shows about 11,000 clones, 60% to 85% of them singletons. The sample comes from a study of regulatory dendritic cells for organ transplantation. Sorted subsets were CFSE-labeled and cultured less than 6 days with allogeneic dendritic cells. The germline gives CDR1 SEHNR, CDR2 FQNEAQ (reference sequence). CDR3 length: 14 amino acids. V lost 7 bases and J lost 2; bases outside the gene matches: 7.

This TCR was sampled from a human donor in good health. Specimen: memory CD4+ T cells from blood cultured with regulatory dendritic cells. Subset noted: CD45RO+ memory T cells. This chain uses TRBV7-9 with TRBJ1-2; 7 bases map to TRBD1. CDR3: CASTPTGPNYGYTF. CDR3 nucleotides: TGTGCCAGCACCCCGACAGGGCCGAACTATGGCTACACCTTC.